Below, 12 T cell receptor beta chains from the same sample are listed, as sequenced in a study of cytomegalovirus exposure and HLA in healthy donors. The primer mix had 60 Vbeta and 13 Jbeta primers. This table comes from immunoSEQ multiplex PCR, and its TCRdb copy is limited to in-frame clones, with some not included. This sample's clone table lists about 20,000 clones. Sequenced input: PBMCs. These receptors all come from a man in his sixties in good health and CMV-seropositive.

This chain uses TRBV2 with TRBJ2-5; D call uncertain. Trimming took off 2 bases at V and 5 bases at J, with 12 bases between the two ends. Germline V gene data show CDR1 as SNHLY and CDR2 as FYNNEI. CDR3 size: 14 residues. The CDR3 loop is CASSEIGPRETQYF. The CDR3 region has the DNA TGTGCCAGCAGTGAAATTGGTCCTCGGGAGACCCAGTACTTC.

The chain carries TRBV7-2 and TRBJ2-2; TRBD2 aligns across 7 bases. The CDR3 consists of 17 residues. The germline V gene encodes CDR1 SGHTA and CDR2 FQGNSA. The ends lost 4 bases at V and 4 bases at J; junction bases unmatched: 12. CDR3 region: CASSSRSASGRTGELFF. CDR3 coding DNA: TGTGCCAGCAGCTCGCGATCGGCTAGCGGACGCACCGGGGAGCTGTTTTTT.

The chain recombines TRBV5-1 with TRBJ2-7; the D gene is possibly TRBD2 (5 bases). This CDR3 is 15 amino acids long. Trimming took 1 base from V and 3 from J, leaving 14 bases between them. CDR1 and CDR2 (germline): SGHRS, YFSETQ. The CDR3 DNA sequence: TGCGCCAGCAGCTTGTTTAACCGAGGGATCTACGAGCAGTACTTC. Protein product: CASSLFNRGIYEQYF.

The CDR3 reads CASSRTGPSYEQYF. The CDR3 DNA is TGTGCCAGTAGTCGGACAGGGCCGTCCTACGAGCAGTACTTC. The V call is TRBV19, the J call TRBJ2-7; 8 bases match TRBD1. In germline, CDR1 is LNHDA, CDR2 SQIVND (reference sequence). The CDR3 sequence is 14 residues long. The trim removed 5 bases at V and 1 base at J, leaving 4 bases unmatched.

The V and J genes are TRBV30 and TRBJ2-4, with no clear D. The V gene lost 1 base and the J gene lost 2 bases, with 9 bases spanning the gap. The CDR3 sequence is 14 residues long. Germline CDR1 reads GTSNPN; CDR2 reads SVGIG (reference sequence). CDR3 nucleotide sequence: TGTGCCTGGAGTGCAGATATAACCAAAAACATTCAGTACTTC. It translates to CAWSADITKNIQYF.

The DNA of the CDR3 is TGTGCCAGCAGTTACTCCCCTAGCGGGCGCACAGATACGCAGTATTTT. Its protein is CASSYSPSGRTDTQYF. The rearrangement links TRBV6-5 to TRBJ2-3; TRBD2 matches 8 bases. The CDR3 contains 16 residues. Germline V CDR1 and CDR2: MNHEY, SVGAGI. The V segment lost 0 bases and the J segment 1 base; nucleotides outside the gene matches: 3.

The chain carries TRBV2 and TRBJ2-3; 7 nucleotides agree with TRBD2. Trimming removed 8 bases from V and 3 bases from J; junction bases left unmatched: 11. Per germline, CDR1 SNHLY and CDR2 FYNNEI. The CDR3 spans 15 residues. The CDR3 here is CASEGATGGTDTQYF. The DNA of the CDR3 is TGTGCCAGCGAAGGGGCAACGGGAGGTACAGATACGCAGTATTTT.

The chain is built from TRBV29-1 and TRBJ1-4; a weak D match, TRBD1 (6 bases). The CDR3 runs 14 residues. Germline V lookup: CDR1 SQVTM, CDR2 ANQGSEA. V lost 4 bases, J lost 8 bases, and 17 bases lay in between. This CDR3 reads CSVGGEGGGEKLFF. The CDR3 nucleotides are TGCAGCGTTGGGGGCGAAGGGGGTGGGGAAAAACTGTTTTTT.

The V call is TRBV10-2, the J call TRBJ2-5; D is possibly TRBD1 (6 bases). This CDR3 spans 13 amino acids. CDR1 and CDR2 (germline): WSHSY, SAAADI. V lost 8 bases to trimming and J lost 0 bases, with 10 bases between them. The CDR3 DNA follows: TGCGCCAGCCAGGGGACAAACCAAGAGACCCAGTACTTC. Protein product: CASQGTNQETQYF.

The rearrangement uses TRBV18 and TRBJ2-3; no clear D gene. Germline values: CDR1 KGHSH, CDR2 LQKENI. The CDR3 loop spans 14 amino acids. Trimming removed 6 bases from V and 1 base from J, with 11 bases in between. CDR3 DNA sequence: TGTGCCAGCTCCCCTCCTTCAGGCACAGATACGCAGTATTTT. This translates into CASSPPSGTDTQYF.

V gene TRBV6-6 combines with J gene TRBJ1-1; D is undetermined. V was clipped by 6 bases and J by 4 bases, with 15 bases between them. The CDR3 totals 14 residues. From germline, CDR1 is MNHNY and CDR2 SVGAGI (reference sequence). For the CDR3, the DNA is TGTGCCAGCAGCCCCCCAGCGGGGAGCACTGAAGCTTTCTTT. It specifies CASSPPAGSTEAFF.

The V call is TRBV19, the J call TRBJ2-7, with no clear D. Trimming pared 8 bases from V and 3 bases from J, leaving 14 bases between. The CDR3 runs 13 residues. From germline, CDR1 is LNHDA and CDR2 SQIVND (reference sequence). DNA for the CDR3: TGTGCCAGTGCCACGGGTAACCTCTACGAGCAGTACTTC. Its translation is CASATGNLYEQYF.